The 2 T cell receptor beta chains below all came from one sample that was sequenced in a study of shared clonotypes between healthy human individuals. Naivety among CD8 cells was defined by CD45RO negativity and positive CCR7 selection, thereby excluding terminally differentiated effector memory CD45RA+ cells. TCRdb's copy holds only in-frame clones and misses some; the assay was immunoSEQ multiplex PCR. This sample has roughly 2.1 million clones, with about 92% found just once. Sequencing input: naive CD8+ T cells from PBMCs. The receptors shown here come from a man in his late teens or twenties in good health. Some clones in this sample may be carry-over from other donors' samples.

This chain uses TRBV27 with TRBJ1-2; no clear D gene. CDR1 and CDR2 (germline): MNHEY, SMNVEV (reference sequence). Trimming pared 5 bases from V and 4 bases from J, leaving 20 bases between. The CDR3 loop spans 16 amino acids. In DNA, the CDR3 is TGTGCCAGCAGTCCCTTCGACGGCGCTTTTGGCTATGGCTACACCTTC. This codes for CASSPFDGAFGYGYTF.

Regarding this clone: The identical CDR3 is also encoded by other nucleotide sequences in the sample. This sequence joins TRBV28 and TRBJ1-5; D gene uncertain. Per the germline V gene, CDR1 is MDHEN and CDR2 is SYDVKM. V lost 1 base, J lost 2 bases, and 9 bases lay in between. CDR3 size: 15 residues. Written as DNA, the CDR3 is TGTGCCAGCAGTTTATCGAGGGTGGGCAATCAGCCCCAGCATTTT. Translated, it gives CASSLSRVGNQPQHF. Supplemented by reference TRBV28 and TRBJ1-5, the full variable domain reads DVKVTQSSRYLVKRTGEKVFLECVQDMDHENMFWYRQDPGLGLRLIYFSYDVKMKEKGDIPEGYSVSREKKERFSLILESASTNQTSMYLCASSLSRVGNQPQHFGDGTRLSIL.